This is a list of T cell receptor beta chains from one sample in a study of shared clonotypes between healthy human individuals. Sequencing used immunoSEQ multiplex PCR; TCRdb keeps in-frame clones, though not all of them. The sample contains nearly 2 million clones, over 85% of which appear only once. The material sequenced was naive CD8+ T cells sorted from blood. These receptors originate from a man aged 18 to 29 in good health. Each CDR3 is given with its conserved first and last residue. Fields, in order: J gene, D gene, clone size, V gene, CDR3 protein, CDR3 DNA. D genes are given only for firm matches. Clone size appears in some rows only: once, few, many, or a class for an expanded clone.

j_call: TRBJ2-3
d_call: TRBD1
clone_size: NA
v_call: TRBV7-2
cdr3_aa: CASSSPGQGADTQYF
cdr3_nt: TGTGCCAGCAGCTCCCCGGGACAGGGCGCCGATACGCAGTATTTT

j_call: TRBJ2-2
d_call: NA
clone_size: NA
v_call: TRBV10-3
cdr3_aa: CATLGGKREGGELFF
cdr3_nt: TGTGCCACCCTAGGCGGGAAACGCGAAGGGGGGGAGCTGTTTTTT

j_call: TRBJ2-5
d_call: TRBD2
clone_size: NA
v_call: TRBV7-9
cdr3_aa: CASSSSSGQETQYF
cdr3_nt: TGTGCCAGCAGCTCCTCTAGCGGCCAAGAGACCCAGTACTTC

j_call: TRBJ2-1
d_call: TRBD2
clone_size: many
v_call: TRBV9
cdr3_aa: CASSVEGSGGPYNEQFF
cdr3_nt: TGTGCCAGCAGCGTAGAGGGGAGCGGGGGGCCCTACAATGAGCAGTTCTTC

j_call: TRBJ2-1
d_call: TRBD2
clone_size: NA
v_call: TRBV10-1
cdr3_aa: CASSDMGGAGAEQFF
cdr3_nt: TGCGCCAGCAGTGACATGGGAGGAGCGGGAGCCGAGCAGTTCTTC

j_call: TRBJ1-2
d_call: TRBD1
clone_size: NA
v_call: TRBV27
cdr3_aa: CASRTTGTGGNVRYGYTF
cdr3_nt: TGTGCCAGCAGAACAACCGGGACAGGGGGCAATGTCCGCTATGGCTACACCTTC

j_call: TRBJ1-2
d_call: NA
clone_size: NA
v_call: TRBV21-1
cdr3_aa: CASIRSPGYTF
cdr3_nt: TGTGCCAGCATCCGAAGTCCCGGCTACACCTTC

j_call: TRBJ2-2
d_call: NA
clone_size: NA
v_call: TRBV7-9
cdr3_aa: CASSLVAEANTGELFF
cdr3_nt: TGTGCCAGCAGCTTAGTCGCGGAGGCGAACACCGGGGAGCTGTTTTTT

j_call: TRBJ1-5
d_call: NA
clone_size: once
v_call: TRBV27
cdr3_aa: CASSPWGASNQPQHF
cdr3_nt: TGTGCCAGCAGCCCGTGGGGGGCCAGCAATCAGCCCCAGCATTTT

j_call: TRBJ2-5
d_call: NA
clone_size: NA
v_call: TRBV19
cdr3_aa: CASSRLQGAEEETQYF
cdr3_nt: TGTGCCAGTAGTAGATTACAGGGTGCCGAGGAAGAGACCCAGTACTTC

j_call: TRBJ2-1
d_call: NA
clone_size: NA
v_call: TRBV27
cdr3_aa: CASSYYNEQFF
cdr3_nt: TGTGCCAGCAGTTATTACAATGAGCAGTTCTTC

j_call: TRBJ2-5
d_call: TRBD1
clone_size: NA
v_call: TRBV2
cdr3_aa: CAASPGQGVLETQYF
cdr3_nt: TGTGCAGCCTCTCCGGGACAGGGGGTCCTAGAGACCCAGTACTTC

j_call: TRBJ1-3
d_call: TRBD1
clone_size: NA
v_call: TRBV13
cdr3_aa: CASSSGQGPGNTIYF
cdr3_nt: TGTGCCAGCAGCTCCGGACAGGGCCCTGGAAACACCATATATTTT

j_call: TRBJ2-7
d_call: NA
clone_size: once
v_call: TRBV2
cdr3_aa: CASSVLSLRGGTYEQYF
cdr3_nt: TGTGCCAGCAGTGTACTGTCATTGCGGGGCGGTACCTACGAGCAGTACTTC

j_call: TRBJ2-7
d_call: NA
clone_size: NA
v_call: TRBV4-1
cdr3_aa: CASSQVEGGDYEQYF
cdr3_nt: TGCGCCAGCAGCCAAGTGGAGGGTGGCGATTACGAGCAGTACTTC

j_call: TRBJ2-3
d_call: TRBD1
clone_size: NA
v_call: TRBV7-2
cdr3_aa: CASSLAPRGHEGDTQYF
cdr3_nt: TGTGCCAGCAGCTTAGCGCCCAGGGGGCATGAGGGAGATACGCAGTATTTT

j_call: TRBJ2-1
d_call: TRBD2
clone_size: NA
v_call: TRBV4-1
cdr3_aa: CASSPGLAGRNEQFF
cdr3_nt: TGCGCCAGCAGCCCGGGACTAGCGGGAAGGAATGAGCAGTTCTTC

j_call: TRBJ2-3
d_call: TRBD1
clone_size: NA
v_call: TRBV6-5
cdr3_aa: CASSYDRETDTQYF
cdr3_nt: TGTGCCAGCAGTTACGACAGGGAAACAGATACGCAGTATTTT

j_call: TRBJ2-3
d_call: TRBD1
clone_size: NA
v_call: TRBV6-6
cdr3_aa: CASLTGITDTQYF
cdr3_nt: TGTGCCAGCCTGACAGGGATCACAGATACGCAGTATTTT

j_call: TRBJ1-2
d_call: TRBD1
clone_size: NA
v_call: TRBV5-5
cdr3_aa: CASSGPQQGANGYTF
cdr3_nt: TGTGCCAGCAGCGGCCCTCAACAGGGGGCCAATGGCTACACCTTC

j_call: TRBJ1-1
d_call: TRBD1
clone_size: NA
v_call: TRBV6-5
cdr3_aa: CASRHSGTGEAFF
cdr3_nt: TGTGCCAGTCGCCATTCCGGGACAGGTGAAGCTTTCTTT

j_call: TRBJ2-5
d_call: TRBD1
clone_size: NA
v_call: TRBV27
cdr3_aa: CASSPLDRDGTGETQYF
cdr3_nt: TGTGCCAGCAGTCCCCTGGACAGGGACGGGACCGGGGAGACCCAGTACTTC

j_call: TRBJ2-3
d_call: NA
clone_size: NA
v_call: TRBV5-6
cdr3_aa: CASSLVPGWGTDTQYF
cdr3_nt: TGTGCCAGCAGCTTGGTACCGGGATGGGGCACAGATACGCAGTATTTT

j_call: TRBJ1-1
d_call: NA
clone_size: NA
v_call: TRBV9
cdr3_aa: CASSVWGLNTEAFF
cdr3_nt: TGTGCCAGCAGCGTCTGGGGGCTGAACACTGAAGCTTTCTTT

j_call: TRBJ1-1
d_call: NA
clone_size: NA
v_call: TRBV28
cdr3_aa: CASTSPEVVEAFF
cdr3_nt: TGTGCCAGCACCTCACCCGAAGTGGTTGAAGCTTTCTTT

j_call: TRBJ1-1
d_call: TRBD1
clone_size: NA
v_call: TRBV4-1
cdr3_aa: CASSQDIRGGTEAFF
cdr3_nt: TGCGCCAGCAGCCAAGATATCAGGGGGGGTACTGAAGCTTTCTTT

j_call: TRBJ2-3
d_call: TRBD2
clone_size: NA
v_call: TRBV28
cdr3_aa: CASSTRDWRIQPAGADTQYF
cdr3_nt: TGTGCCAGCAGTACACGGGACTGGAGGATCCAACCGGCGGGGGCAGATACGCAGTATTTT

j_call: TRBJ2-7
d_call: NA
clone_size: NA
v_call: TRBV6-5
cdr3_aa: CASSYSAGHVSYEQYF
cdr3_nt: TGTGCCAGCAGTTACTCAGCAGGGCACGTCTCCTACGAGCAGTACTTC

j_call: TRBJ2-3
d_call: TRBD2
clone_size: NA
v_call: TRBV7-9
cdr3_aa: CASSYGTGLAVDTQYF
cdr3_nt: TGTGCCAGCAGCTACGGTACGGGACTAGCGGTAGATACGCAGTATTTT

j_call: TRBJ2-1
d_call: TRBD1
clone_size: NA
v_call: TRBV5-4
cdr3_aa: CATGQGEDFSEFF
cdr3_nt: TGTGCCACAGGACAGGGGGAAGATTTTTCGGAGTTCTTC

j_call: TRBJ2-3
d_call: NA
clone_size: NA
v_call: TRBV27
cdr3_aa: CASSFSPLTDTQYF
cdr3_nt: TGTGCCAGCAGTTTTTCCCCCCTCACAGATACGCAGTATTTT

j_call: TRBJ1-2
d_call: NA
clone_size: few
v_call: TRBV30
cdr3_aa: CAWSWGGGYTF
cdr3_nt: TGTGCCTGGAGTTGGGGCGGCGGCTACACCTTC

j_call: TRBJ1-1
d_call: TRBD1
clone_size: NA
v_call: TRBV9
cdr3_aa: CASSVSGGAEAFF
cdr3_nt: TGTGCCAGCAGCGTATCAGGGGGCGCTGAAGCTTTCTTT

j_call: TRBJ2-7
d_call: NA
clone_size: NA
v_call: TRBV27
cdr3_aa: CASSLGGAETYEQYF
cdr3_nt: TGTGCCAGCAGCCTGGGCGGGGCTGAGACCTACGAGCAGTACTTC

j_call: TRBJ1-1
d_call: TRBD1
clone_size: few
v_call: TRBV10-1
cdr3_aa: CASSDRGPLNTEAFF
cdr3_nt: TGCGCCAGCAGCGACAGGGGCCCGTTGAACACTGAAGCTTTCTTT

j_call: TRBJ2-7
d_call: NA
clone_size: once
v_call: TRBV5-4
cdr3_aa: CASSPPSSDEQYF
cdr3_nt: TGTGCCAGCAGCCCCCCTTCTAGCGACGAGCAGTACTTC

j_call: TRBJ2-2
d_call: TRBD1
clone_size: once
v_call: TRBV9
cdr3_aa: CASSGWTGPTGELFF
cdr3_nt: TGTGCCAGCAGCGGTTGGACAGGGCCGACCGGGGAGCTGTTTTTT

j_call: TRBJ1-1
d_call: NA
clone_size: NA
v_call: TRBV5-6
cdr3_aa: CASSTAGPGPEAFF
cdr3_nt: TGTGCCAGCAGCACCGCTGGACCGGGCCCTGAAGCTTTCTTT

j_call: TRBJ2-5
d_call: NA
clone_size: NA
v_call: TRBV7-9
cdr3_aa: CASSHSYQETQYF
cdr3_nt: TGTGCCAGCAGCCACTCGTACCAAGAGACCCAGTACTTC

j_call: TRBJ1-5
d_call: TRBD1
clone_size: NA
v_call: TRBV12-5
cdr3_aa: CASGLGTPGTGPQQGDQPQHF
cdr3_nt: TGTGCTAGTGGTTTGGGAACACCCGGGACAGGACCCCAGCAAGGGGATCAGCCCCAGCATTTT